Listed here are 16 T cell receptor beta chains from one sample, sequenced in a study of blood T cells in healthy people across ages. Primers used in a second PCR of about 6 to 11 cycles were a sample-barcoded 5' primer and a J-beta primer mix. From the 5' RACE reads, TCRdb called clonotypes with MiXCR, one entry per CDR3 protein. The sample shows about 1.4 million distinct CDR3 sequences, roughly 60% of them seen only once. The sample comprised blood. The receptors here all came from a man between 18 and 29 years old in good health.

The chain combines TRBV20-1 with TRBJ2-4; D uncertain. The J call could be wrong; TRBJ2-7 is a better fit for the DNA end. This CDR3 region has 11 residues. Germline assignment: CDR1 DFQATT and CDR2 SNEGSKA (reference sequence). The CDR3 sequence: CSARGDNEQYF. CDR3 sequence (DNA): TGCAGTGCTAGAGGGGATAACGAGCAGTACTTC.

CDR3 in amino acids: CASRSHSSGANVLTF. DNA for the CDR3: TGTGCCAGCAGATCTCACAGCTCTGGGGCCAACGTCCTGACTTTC. V is TRBV28 and J is TRBJ2-6; no firm D call. From germline, CDR1 is MDHEN and CDR2 SYDVKM. V dropped 6 bases and J dropped 0 bases, with 9 bases sitting between them. The CDR3 has 15 amino acids.

The chain links TRBV2 to TRBJ2-2, with D uncertain. This CDR3 has 17 amino acids. Trimming pared 4 bases from V and 0 bases from J, leaving 15 bases between. In germline, CDR1 is SNHLY, CDR2 FYNNEI. The DNA for the CDR3 is TGTGCCAGCAGTGTGTCTTCAGGAGCCCCGAACACCGGGGAGCTGTTTTTT. This translates into CASSVSSGAPNTGELFF.

This chain joins TRBV7-8 and TRBJ1-2; 8 positions match TRBD1. The junction had 5 bases not matched to a gene; V was cut back by 5 bases and J by 3 bases. The germline CDR1 and CDR2 sequences are SGHVS and FQNEAQ. This CDR3 contains 14 residues. CDR3 amino acids: CASSPVDRDYGYTF. The CDR3 DNA reads as TGTGCCAGCAGCCCAGTGGACAGGGACTATGGCTACACCTTC.

The sample holds many counts of this clonotype. V and J are TRBV10-3 and TRBJ2-3, with D uncertain. The V end lost 6 bases, the J end lost 0 bases, and 4 bases lay between the germline ends. Per germline, CDR1 ENHRY and CDR2 SYGVKD. This CDR3 is built from 12 residues. CDR3 region: CAISGSTDTQYF. The CDR3 DNA sequence: TGTGCCATCAGCGGGAGCACAGATACGCAGTATTTT.

There are a few counts of this clonotype. This rearrangement joins TRBV6-5 to TRBJ2-2; D unresolved. The V gene lost 5 bases and the J gene lost 3 bases, with 4 bases spanning the gap. This CDR3 is 12 amino acids long. Per the germline V gene, CDR1 is MNHEY and CDR2 is SVGAGI. The CDR3 DNA reads as TGTGCCAGCAGTGATTACACCGGGGAGCTGTTTTTT. Encoded protein: CASSDYTGELFF.

The V gene is TRBV6-6, the J gene TRBJ2-1; D uncertain. This CDR3 region has 14 residues. Trimming cost V 5 bases and J 0 bases, with 8 bases left between them. Germline V CDR1 and CDR2: MNHNY, SVGAGI (reference sequence). CDR3 in amino acids: CASSGSNSYNEQFF. The CDR3 DNA follows: TGTGCCAGCAGTGGGTCTAACTCCTACAATGAGCAGTTCTTC.

In this sample, this clonotype turned up a few times. This rearrangement joins TRBV20-1 to TRBJ2-4; D gene uncertain. The DNA end lines up better with TRBJ2-7; the J call may be wrong. The V gene's germline CDR1 is DFQATT and CDR2 SNEGSKA (reference sequence). The CDR3 contains 13 residues. This chain's CDR3 is CSARDLRAYEQYF. DNA of the CDR3: TGCAGTGCTAGAGATTTACGGGCCTACGAGCAGTACTTC.

The V and J genes are TRBV29-1 and TRBJ1-2; maybe TRBD1 (6 bases). The CDR3 spans 14 residues. Looked up from germline, CDR1 is SQVTM and CDR2 is ANQGSEA. Trimming stripped 2 bases from V and 0 bases from J, with 10 bases between. CDR3 sequence reads: CSVELQGTNYGYTF. The DNA for the CDR3 is TGCAGCGTTGAATTGCAGGGGACTAACTATGGCTACACCTTC.

The V and J genes are TRBV14 and TRBJ2-1; D might be TRBD1 (6 bases). V was cut by 4 bases and J by 13 bases, with 20 bases left in between. CDR3 length: 14 residues. Germline CDR1 is SGHDN and CDR2 is FVKESK. The CDR3 DNA is TGTGCCAGCAGCCCAATACAGGGCCCCGAGACTCAGTTCTTC. Translation gives CASSPIQGPETQFF.

The rearrangement joins TRBV27 to TRBJ1-5; D is undetermined. This CDR3 spans 15 amino acids. The germline CDR1 and CDR2 sequences are MNHEY and SMNVEV (reference sequence). V lost 2 bases and J lost 0, with 8 bases in between. The CDR3 spells CASSLQTYSNQPQHF. In DNA, the CDR3 is TGTGCCAGCAGTTTACAGACATATAGCAATCAGCCCCAGCATTTT.

The chain combines TRBV20-1 with TRBJ2-7; TRBD2 aligns across 7 bases. In germline, CDR1 is DFQATT, CDR2 SNEGSKA (reference sequence). Trimming took 0 bases from V and 4 from J; bases not matched to a gene: 6. CDR3 length: 14 amino acids. Here the CDR3 reads CSARDGLAAYEQYF. CDR3 bases: TGCAGTGCTAGAGATGGGCTAGCGGCTTACGAGCAGTACTTC.

The rearrangement joins TRBV12-3 or TRBV12-4 to TRBJ1-1; D may be TRBD1 (6 bases). This CDR3 is built from 12 residues. The V gene lost 8 bases and the J gene lost 1 base, with 8 bases spanning the gap. The CDR3 protein is CASGRGNTEAFF. The CDR3 bases are TGTGCCAGCGGCAGGGGGAACACTGAAGCTTTCTTT.

The genes are TRBV20-1 and TRBJ1-1; the D is unclear. Germline V lookup: CDR1 DFQATT, CDR2 SNEGSKA (reference sequence). The CDR3 is made up of 13 amino acids. The V gene lost 5 bases and the J gene lost 6 bases, with 16 bases spanning the gap. The CDR3 region is CSAPPGGKAEAFF. In DNA form, the CDR3 reads TGCAGTGCTCCTCCAGGAGGGAAGGCTGAAGCTTTCTTT.

This chain links TRBV13 with TRBJ2-1; 7 positions agree with TRBD1. The germline V gene has CDR1 PRHDT and CDR2 FYEKMQ (reference sequence). V lost 0 bases and J lost 12; bases outside the gene matches: 11. This CDR3 is 15 amino acids long. CDR3 DNA: TGTGCCAGCAGCTTAGGAAGGGACAGTCAAATGGGGCAGTTCTTC. Amino acids: CASSLGRDSQMGQFF.

This clonotype was recorded a few times. This chain connects TRBV25-1 to TRBJ1-4, with D uncertain. Germline assignment: CDR1 MGHDK and CDR2 SYGVNS. This CDR3 has 16 residues. Deletions cut 3 bases from V and 0 bases from J, with 11 bases between. The CDR3 sequence is CASSDVESATNEKLFF. The CDR3 region has the DNA TGTGCCAGCAGTGACGTTGAATCAGCAACTAATGAAAAACTGTTTTTT.